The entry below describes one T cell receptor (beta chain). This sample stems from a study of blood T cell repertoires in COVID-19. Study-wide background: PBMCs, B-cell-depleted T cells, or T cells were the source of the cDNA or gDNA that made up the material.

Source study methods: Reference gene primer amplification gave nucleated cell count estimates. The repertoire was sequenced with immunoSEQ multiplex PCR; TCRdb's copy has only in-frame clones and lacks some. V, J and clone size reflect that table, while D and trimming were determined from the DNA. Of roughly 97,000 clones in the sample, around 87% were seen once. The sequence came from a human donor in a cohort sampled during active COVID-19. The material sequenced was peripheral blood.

The CDR3 DNA follows: TGTGCCCTAGGTAGTAGCGGACCACCCCCCAATGAGCAGTTCTTC. Protein sequence: CALGSSGPPPNEQFF. This rearrangement joins TRBV28 to TRBJ2-1; perhaps TRBD2 as D (6 bases). The V gene's germline CDR1 is MDHEN and CDR2 SYDVKM. The V and J ends lost 11 bases and 6 bases respectively, with 23 bases between them. The CDR3 spans 15 residues.